This T cell receptor beta chain appears in the sequencing data of a study of tumor and adjacent non-tumor tissue in lung cancer. Details on this clonotype: A much larger clone differs from this one at a single base, so this may be a read error.

The junction had 10 bases not matched to a gene; V was cut back by 3 bases and J by 3 bases. Germline CDR1 is SQVTM and CDR2 is ANQGSEA. This CDR3 contains 15 residues. A modified ARM-PCR protocol with three rounds of nested PCR amplified TCRbeta. TCRdb re-derived calls from the multiplex PCR reads in MiXCR, one entry per CDR3 protein. The sample lists more than 95,000 distinct CDR3 sequences, 66% occurring once. This sample's RNA came from whole unsorted tissue. Sequenced input: lung tumor tissue. The chain is built from TRBV29-1 and TRBJ2-7; 8 bases map to TRBD2. This receptor was identified in a man aged 25 to 40 with non-small cell lung cancer. The CDR3, as DNA: TGCAGCGTTGAGGGAGTGTTCAGCGGGAGCTACGAGCAGTACTTC. Residues: CSVEGVFSGSYEQYF.